This entry lists 14 T cell receptor beta chains sequenced from one sample in a study of T-cell reconstitution after alpha-beta-depleted transplantation in children. Molecular barcoding with unique molecular identifiers was used for the TCRbeta library. Using its own MiXCR run on the PCR reads, TCRdb lists one record per CDR3 protein. The sample yields around 420,000 distinct CDR3 sequences, around 15% seen once. The sample was PBMCs, mostly from graft donor cells, taken 360 days after TCRalphabeta/CD19-depleted stem cell transplant. The origin of the receptors is a boy younger than two who had a stem cell transplant for Wiskott-Aldrich syndrome, so the T cells may come from the graft donor.

This chain uses TRBV6-5 with TRBJ2-4; D ambiguous. The CDR3 covers 16 residues. Germline CDR1 MNHEY, CDR2 SVGAGI. V lost 4 bases to trimming and J lost 0 bases, with 13 bases between them. CDR3 sequence (DNA): TGTGCCAGCAGTTCGAGGCTGCTTCTAGCCAAAAACATTCAGTACTTC. It encodes CASSSRLLLAKNIQYF.

This clonotype has a handful of counts. J is TRBJ2-5 and V is TRBV11-2; D ambiguous. From germline, CDR1 is SGHAT and CDR2 FQNNGV. The CDR3 loop spans 14 amino acids. The V end was cut by 5 bases, the J end by 3 bases, with 13 bases between. The CDR3 nucleotides read TGTGCCAGCAGCCACGACGGGTACGAAGAGACCCAGTACTTC. Translation gives CASSHDGYEETQYF.

The gene calls are TRBV12-3 or TRBV12-4 and TRBJ1-1; possible D gene TRBD1, 5 bases. There are 12 residues in the CDR3. Trimming removed 3 bases from V and 6 bases from J, with 8 bases in between. CDR3: CASSFRDAEAFF. Here the CDR3 DNA reads TGTGCCAGCAGTTTCAGGGACGCTGAAGCTTTCTTT.

The genes are TRBV6-5 and TRBJ2-7, with D possibly TRBD2 on 5 matching bases. Germline V gene sequence: CDR1 MNHEY, CDR2 SVGAGI. V lost 0 bases to trimming and J lost 3 bases, with 6 bases between them. The CDR3 is 13 amino acids. The CDR3 loop reads CASSYSRVYEQYF. The DNA of the CDR3 is TGTGCCAGCAGTTACTCGCGGGTCTACGAGCAGTACTTC.

The chain joins TRBV7-2 to TRBJ2-7, with a weak D call TRBD2 (5 bases). CDR1 is SGHTA, CDR2 FQGNSA, per germline. Trimming shortened V by 1 base and J by 1 base, and 11 bases separated the two germline ends. The CDR3 spans 15 residues. The CDR3: CASSLVGGPSYEQYF. The CDR3 region has the DNA TGTGCCAGCAGCTTAGTGGGCGGGCCTTCCTACGAGCAGTACTTC.

This chain uses TRBV12-3 or TRBV12-4 with TRBJ2-6; TRBD1 is a possible D gene (5 bases). CDR3 length: 16 amino acids. The V end was cut by 5 bases, the J end by 2 bases, with 13 bases between. The CDR3: CASSPRWGTGANVLTF. The DNA of the CDR3 is TGTGCCAGCAGTCCTAGGTGGGGCACTGGGGCCAACGTCCTGACTTTC.

V gene TRBV12-3 or TRBV12-4 combines with J gene TRBJ2-7, with 7 bases identical to TRBD2. V shed 3 bases, J shed 11 bases, and the junction held 7 bases outside the gene matches. The CDR3 totals 12 residues. As DNA, the CDR3 is TGTGCCAGCAGTTTTCAAGCGGGGCGGAAGTACTTC. It translates to CASSFQAGRKYF.

The chain joins TRBV18 to TRBJ2-7, with 12 bases matching TRBD2. CDR3 size: 18 residues. CDR1 is KGHSH, CDR2 LQKENI, per germline. With V trimmed by 4 bases and J by 5 bases, 15 bases remained unmatched. The CDR3 nucleotides are TGTGCCAGCTCACTCCATCGCGGACTAGCGGGAAATAGTGACGAGCAGTACTTC. Residues: CASSLHRGLAGNSDEQYF. Complete variable domain (other parts from reference TRBV18 and TRBJ2-7): NAGVMQNPRHLVRRRGQEARLRCSPMKGHSHVYWYRQLPEEGLKFMVYLQKENIIDESGMPKERFSAEFPKEGPSILRIQQVVRGDSAAYFCASSLHRGLAGNSDEQYFGPGTRLTVT.

V and J are TRBV4-2 and TRBJ2-6, with 8 bases that match TRBD1. The CDR3 is 17 amino acids. Germline CDR1 LGHNA, CDR2 YNFKEQ. Losses at the gene ends were 0 bases for V and 1 base for J; bases not matched to a gene: 2. CDR3 loop: CASSQERTGSGANVLTF. The CDR3 DNA sequence: TGTGCCAGCAGCCAAGAGAGGACAGGGTCTGGGGCCAACGTCCTGACTTTC.

In its sample, this clonotype was seen many times. This sequence joins TRBV5-1 and TRBJ2-3; no clear D gene. Germline V gives CDR1 SGHRS, CDR2 YFSETQ. The CDR3 length is 14 residues. The V end was cut by 1 base, the J end by 2 bases, with 8 bases between. The DNA of the CDR3 is TGCGCCAGCAGCTTGACCTGGCCCACAGATACGCAGTATTTT. Protein sequence: CASSLTWPTDTQYF.

This chain uses TRBV10-1 with TRBJ2-1; a weak D match, TRBD2 (5 bases). Germline CDR1 is WNHNN and CDR2 is SYGVQD (reference sequence). The CDR3 is 12 residues long. Trimming cost V 6 bases and J 6 bases, with 9 bases left between them. The CDR3 loop is CASSEGRNEQFF. The CDR3 DNA sequence: TGCGCCAGCAGCGAGGGTCGCAATGAGCAGTTCTTC.

The chain combines TRBV6-5 with TRBJ2-3; TRBD2 aligns across 11 bases. The V segment lost 3 bases and the J segment 4 bases; nucleotides outside the gene matches: 9. The germline CDR1 and CDR2 sequences are MNHEY and SVGAGI. The CDR3 runs to 17 residues. The CDR3 loop reads CASSYQTSGSLPDTQYF. The CDR3 nucleotides read TGTGCCAGCAGTTATCAAACTAGCGGGAGTCTCCCAGATACGCAGTATTTT.

V gene TRBV15 combines with J gene TRBJ2-2; TRBD1 agrees at 7 bases. Per the germline V gene, CDR1 is LNHNV and CDR2 is YYDKDF (reference sequence). The CDR3 sequence is 16 residues long. Unmatched junction bases numbered 9, after V lost 4 bases and J lost 4 bases. CDR3 coding DNA: TGTGCCACCAGCACCACGAACAGGGGACCCACCGGGGAGCTGTTTTTT. Translating it yields CATSTTNRGPTGELFF.

This clonotype turned up a few times. The V call is TRBV5-1, the J call TRBJ2-7; 7 bases line up with TRBD1. Germline V gene sequence: CDR1 SGHRS, CDR2 YFSETQ. This CDR3 has 14 amino acids. The ends lost 0 bases at V and 3 bases at J; junction bases unmatched: 3. The CDR3 bases are TGCGCCAGCAGCTTGGCCAGACAGGGCTACGAGCAGTACTTC. This gives the protein CASSLARQGYEQYF.